The sequence of this T cell receptor beta chain was determined in a study of T-cell reconstitution after alpha-beta-depleted transplantation in children. Study-wide results and limits: Expanded graft clones numbering several hundred reportedly gave rise to alpha-beta T cells about two months after transplant. When one year had passed after transplant, most T-cell counts and diversity came from newly produced T cells.

Preparation of the TCRbeta library used unique molecular identifiers. Each CDR3 protein gets one entry after TCRdb re-called the PCR reads with MiXCR. This table has about 980,000 distinct CDR3 sequences, about 31% appearing once. The V end was cut by 6 bases, the J end by 3 bases, with 15 bases between. Germline lookup yields CDR1 DFQATT and CDR2 SNEGSKA (reference sequence). This CDR3 is built from 14 residues. In the case of this clonotype: Its target is not known.

Sequenced here: PBMCs, mostly from graft donor cells, sampled 360 days after TCRalphabeta/CD19-depleted stem cell transplant. This receptor was obtained from a boy in the first two years of life who had a stem cell transplant for SCID, so the T cells may come from the graft donor. The rearrangement uses TRBV20-1 and TRBJ2-1, with D maybe TRBD1 (6 bases). The CDR3: CSASRQVSYNEQFF. The CDR3 DNA is TGCAGTGCCTCCCGACAGGTGAGCTACAATGAGCAGTTCTTC.